This T cell receptor (beta chain) comes out of a study of human T cells and chemical hapten exposure. TCRdb fed the RACE reads into MiXCR, producing one record per CDR3 protein. The sample lists a few hundred thousand distinct CDR3 sequences, approximately 8.6% occurring once. Germline CDR1 SQVTM, CDR2 ANQGSEA. Trimming shortened V by 0 bases and J by 1 base, and 13 bases separated the two germline ends. This CDR3 spans 17 amino acids. Time point denoted: pre-sensitization, week 0. Treatment noted: therapeutic diphenylcyclopropenone sensitization with weekly scalp DPC. This clonotype has more than one count but fewer than ten.

Material: whole blood, obtained in connection with sensitization to the hapten diphenylcyclopropenone (DPC). The clonotype was recovered from a woman aged 40-49 years with alopecia areata. Some clones in this sample may be carry-over from other donors' samples. The chain links TRBV29-1 to TRBJ2-6; no clear D gene. The CDR3 DNA is TGCAGCGTTGAAGATGATCTGGGTAGTTCTGGGGCCAACGTCCTGACTTTC. It yields the protein CSVEDDLGSSGANVLTF.